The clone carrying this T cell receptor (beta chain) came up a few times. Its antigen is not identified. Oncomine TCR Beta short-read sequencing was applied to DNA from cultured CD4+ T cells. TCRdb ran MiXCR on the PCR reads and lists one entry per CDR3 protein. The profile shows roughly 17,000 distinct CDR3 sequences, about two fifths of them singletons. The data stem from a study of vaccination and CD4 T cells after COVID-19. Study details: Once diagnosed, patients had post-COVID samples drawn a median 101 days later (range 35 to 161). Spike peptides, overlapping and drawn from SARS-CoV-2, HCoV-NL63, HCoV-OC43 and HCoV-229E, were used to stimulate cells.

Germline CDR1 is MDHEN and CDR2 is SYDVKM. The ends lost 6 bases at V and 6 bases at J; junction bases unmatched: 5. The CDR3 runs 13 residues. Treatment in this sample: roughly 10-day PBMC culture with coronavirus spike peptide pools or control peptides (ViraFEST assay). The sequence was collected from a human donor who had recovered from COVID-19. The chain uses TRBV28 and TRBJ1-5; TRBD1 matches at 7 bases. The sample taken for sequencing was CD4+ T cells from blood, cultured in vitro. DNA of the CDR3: TGTGCCAGCAGATCCGACAGGGCTCAGCCCCAGCATTTT. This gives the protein CASRSDRAQPQHF.